This is a list of T cell receptor beta chains from one sample in a study of T cell repertoires in cytomegalovirus infection. TCRdb analysed the reads with MiXCR anew, one entry per CDR3 protein. The repertoire holds 250,000 or so distinct CDR3 sequences, more than 9% seen once, with 1.5% to 2% in the top ten. What was sequenced was PBMCs. The receptors were gathered from a human donor in good health (CMV status not recorded). Some clones in this sample may be carry-over from other donors' samples. CDR3s include the opening cysteine and the closing phenylalanine or tryptophan. Each record gives: D gene, J gene, CDR3 length, V gene, clone size, CDR3 DNA, CDR3 protein. The D gene is left open where the match is weak. Clone size, where shown, is once, few, many, or a class for clones that have expanded.

>NA|TRBJ1-1|15|TRBV5-3|NA
TGTGCCAGCAGCTTGGACGGGGCACCCCGAACTGAAGCTTTCTTT
CASSLDGAPRTEAFF
>TRBD1|TRBJ2-1|14|TRBV20-1|once
TGCAGTGCTCAGGGGGCGACTAGTAACGATGAGCAGTTCTTC
CSAQGATSNDEQFF
>NA|TRBJ2-3|16|TRBV28|many
TGTGCCAGCACCTCTCGGGGGACTGTGCCCCGAGATACGCAGTATTTT
CASTSRGTVPRDTQYF
>TRBD1|TRBJ2-7|14|TRBV28|many
TGTGCCAGCAGTTTATGGACAGGGGACTACGAGCAGTACTTC
CASSLWTGDYEQYF
>TRBD1|TRBJ2-6|14|TRBV6-1|many
TGTGCCAGCAGACAGGGGGCTGGGGCCAACGTCCTGACTTTC
CASRQGAGANVLTF
>NA|TRBJ1-1|14|TRBV6-6|NA
TGTGCCAGCACACAGGTTACCTTCGCCGGTGAAGCTTTCTTT
CASTQVTFAGEAFF
>NA|TRBJ1-3|18|TRBV7-2|many
TGTGCCAGCAGCTTAGCCCCCGCCGGGATTCCCTCTGGAAACACCATATATTTT
CASSLAPAGIPSGNTIYF
>TRBD1|TRBJ2-3|17|TRBV7-9|many
TGTGCCAGCAGCCTGACAGGGAGAGTGCTTAGCACAGATACGCAGTATTTT
CASSLTGRVLSTDTQYF
>TRBD1|TRBJ1-2|13|TRBV6-1|many
TGTGCCAGCAGTTCAGACAGGGGAGGCGGTTACACCTTC
CASSSDRGGGYTF
>TRBD1|TRBJ1-1|14|TRBV5-5|many
TGTGCCAGCAGCACAGGGGGTAGGGTCCTTGAAGCTTTCTTT
CASSTGGRVLEAFF
>TRBD2|TRBJ2-7|15|TRBV7-2|many
TGTGCCAGCAGCACCACTAGCGGGCCTTCCTACGAGCAGTACTTC
CASSTTSGPSYEQYF
>NA|TRBJ2-5|13|TRBV6-1|many
TGTGCCAGCAGTCGCGACACCGAAGAGACCCAGTACTTC
CASSRDTEETQYF
>NA|TRBJ2-7|12|TRBV28|many
TGTGCCAGCAGTGAGCGGTTGTACGAGCAGTACTTC
CASSERLYEQYF
>TRBD1|TRBJ1-1|15|TRBV7-2|many
TGTGCCAGCAGCTTAGCTGGACAGGGTAACACTGAAGCTTTCTTT
CASSLAGQGNTEAFF
>NA|TRBJ2-1|13|TRBV19|few
TGTGCCAGTAGTACGCCCTTGTCGTATGAGCAGTTCTTC
CASSTPLSYEQFF
>NA|TRBJ2-2|17|TRBV19|many
TGTGCCAGTAGCCTGTTGGGGCAGGGAGCGAACACCGGGGAGCTGTTTTTT
CASSLLGQGANTGELFF
>TRBD1|TRBJ2-5|14|TRBV11-2|many
TGTGCCAGCAGCGACAGGGGCTTCGGGGAGACCCAGTACTTC
CASSDRGFGETQYF
>NA|TRBJ1-5|15|TRBV7-2|many
TGTGCCAGCCGACGGGGGGGTAACGGCAATCAGCCCCAGCATTTT
CASRRGGNGNQPQHF
>TRBD2|TRBJ2-7|16|TRBV10-3|NA
TGTGCCATCAGTGACCCTAGCGGGAGGCTCTCCTACGAGCAGTACTTC
CAISDPSGRLSYEQYF
>TRBD1|TRBJ1-1|14|TRBV6-2/TRBV6-3|many
TGTGCCAGCAGGGCCGGGACAGAAGTAACTGAAGCTTTCTTT
CASRAGTEVTEAFF
>NA|TRBJ2-1|16|TRBV7-6|many
TGTGCCAGCAGCTCCGCAGGGCCAAGCTCCTACAATGAGCAGTTCTTC
CASSSAGPSSYNEQFF
>NA|TRBJ2-1|18|TRBV9|NA
TGTGCCAGCAGCGTAGAGGTTGGCAGGTTGAGCTCCTACAATGAGCAGTTCTTC
CASSVEVGRLSSYNEQFF
>TRBD2|TRBJ2-2|15|TRBV29-1|NA
TGCAGCGTTGGGTTATCGGGACTAGGCTCCGGGGAGCTGTTTTTT
CSVGLSGLGSGELFF
>TRBD2|TRBJ2-5|14|TRBV7-2|many
TGTGCCAGCTCGGCGGCTAGCGGGGGGGAGACCCAGTACTTC
CASSAASGGETQYF
>NA|TRBJ1-4|14|TRBV20-1|NA
TGCAGTGCTAGGGACATCCTAACTAATGAAAAACTGTTTTTT
CSARDILTNEKLFF
>NA|TRBJ1-6|12|TRBV7-2|many
TGTGCCAGCAGCTTAGATAGTTCACCCCTCCACTTT
CASSLDSSPLHF
>NA|TRBJ1-6|14|TRBV12-3/TRBV12-4|few
TGTGCCAGCAGTCTTGTTGGGGGTAATTCACCCCTCCACTTT
CASSLVGGNSPLHF
>NA|TRBJ2-5|12|TRBV7-2|many
TGTGCCAGCAGCCGTTTCCAAGAGACCCAGTACTTC
CASSRFQETQYF
>NA|TRBJ2-7|15|TRBV5-4|few
TGTGCCAGCAGCTTGGAGGGGACCCTCTTTTACGAGCAGTACTTC
CASSLEGTLFYEQYF
>NA|TRBJ1-1|14|TRBV19|many
TGTGCCAGTAGTATGAGAAGTTCGAACACTGAAGCTTTCTTT
CASSMRSSNTEAFF